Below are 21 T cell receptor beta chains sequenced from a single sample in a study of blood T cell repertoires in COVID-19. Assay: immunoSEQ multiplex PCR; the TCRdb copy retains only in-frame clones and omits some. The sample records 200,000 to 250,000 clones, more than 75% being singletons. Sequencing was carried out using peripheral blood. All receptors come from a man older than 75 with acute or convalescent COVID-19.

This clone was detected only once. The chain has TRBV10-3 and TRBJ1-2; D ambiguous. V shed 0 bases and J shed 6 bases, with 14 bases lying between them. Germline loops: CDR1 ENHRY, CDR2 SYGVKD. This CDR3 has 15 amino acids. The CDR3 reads CAISESRVGLNGYTF. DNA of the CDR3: TGTGCCATCAGTGAGTCGAGGGTGGGCCTGAATGGCTACACCTTC.

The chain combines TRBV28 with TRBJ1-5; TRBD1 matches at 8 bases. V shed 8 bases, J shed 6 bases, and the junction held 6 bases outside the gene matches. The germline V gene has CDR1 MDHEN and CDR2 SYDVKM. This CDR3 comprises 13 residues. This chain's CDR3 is CASRGTGGQPQHF. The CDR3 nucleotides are TGTGCCAGCCGAGGGACAGGCGGTCAGCCCCAGCATTTT. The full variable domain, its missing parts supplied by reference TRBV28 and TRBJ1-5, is DVKVTQSSRYLVKRTGEKVFLECVQDMDHENMFWYRQDPGLGLRLIYFSYDVKMKEKGDIPEGYSVSREKKERFSLILESASTNQTSMYLCASRGTGGQPQHFGDGTRLSIL.

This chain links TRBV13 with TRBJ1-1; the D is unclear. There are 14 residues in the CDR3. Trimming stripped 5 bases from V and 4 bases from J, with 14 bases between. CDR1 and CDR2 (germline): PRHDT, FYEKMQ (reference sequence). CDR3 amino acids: CASSPTWPSTEAFF. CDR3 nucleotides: TGTGCCAGCAGCCCGACTTGGCCGAGCACTGAAGCTTTCTTT.

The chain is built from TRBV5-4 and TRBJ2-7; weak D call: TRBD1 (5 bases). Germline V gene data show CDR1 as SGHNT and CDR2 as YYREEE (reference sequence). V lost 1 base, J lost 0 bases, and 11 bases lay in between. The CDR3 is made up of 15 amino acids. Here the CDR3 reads CASSLQGSTSYEQYF. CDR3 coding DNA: TGTGCCAGCAGCTTGCAGGGCTCAACCTCCTACGAGCAGTACTTC.

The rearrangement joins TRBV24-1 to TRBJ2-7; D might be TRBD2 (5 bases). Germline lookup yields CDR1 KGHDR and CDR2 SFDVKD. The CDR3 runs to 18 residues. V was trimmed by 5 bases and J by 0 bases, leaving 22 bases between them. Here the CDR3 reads CATSGPGGGQTASYEQYF. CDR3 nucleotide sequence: TGTGCCACCAGTGGCCCAGGAGGTGGGCAAACGGCCTCCTACGAGCAGTACTTC.

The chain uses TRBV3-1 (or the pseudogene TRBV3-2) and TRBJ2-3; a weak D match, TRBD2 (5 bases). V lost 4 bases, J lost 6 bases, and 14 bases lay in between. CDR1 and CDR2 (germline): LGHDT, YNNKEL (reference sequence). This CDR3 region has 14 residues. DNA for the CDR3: TGTGCCAGCAGCCTGACCCCCCCGGGGGATACGCAGTATTTT. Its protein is CASSLTPPGDTQYF.

CDR3: CASKAGTGVADTQYF. The CDR3 DNA sequence: TGTGCCAGCAAGGCCGGGACAGGGGTGGCAGATACGCAGTATTTT. The V and J genes are TRBV6-6 and TRBJ2-3, with 10 bases identical to TRBD1. CDR1 is MNHNY, CDR2 SVGAGI, per germline (reference sequence). The CDR3 is 15 residues long. V shed 7 bases and J 4 bases; nucleotides not matched to a gene: 8.

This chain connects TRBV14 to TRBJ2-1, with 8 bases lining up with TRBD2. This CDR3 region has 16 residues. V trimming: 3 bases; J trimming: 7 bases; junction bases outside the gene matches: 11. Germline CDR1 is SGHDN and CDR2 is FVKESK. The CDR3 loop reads CASSHRGGLAVNEQFF. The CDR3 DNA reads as TGTGCCAGCAGCCATAGGGGTGGACTAGCCGTAAATGAGCAGTTCTTC.

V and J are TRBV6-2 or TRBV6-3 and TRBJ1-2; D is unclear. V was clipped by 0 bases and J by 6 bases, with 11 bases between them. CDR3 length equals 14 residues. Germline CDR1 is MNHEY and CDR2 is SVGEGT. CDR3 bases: TGTGCCAGCAGTTACTCGACGGGGATGAATGGCTACACCTTC. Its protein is CASSYSTGMNGYTF.

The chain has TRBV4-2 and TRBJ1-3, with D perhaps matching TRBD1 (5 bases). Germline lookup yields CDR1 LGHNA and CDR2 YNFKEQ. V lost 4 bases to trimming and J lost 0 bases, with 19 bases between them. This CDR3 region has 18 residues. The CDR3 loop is CASSLLLTQGGSGNTIYF. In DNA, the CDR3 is TGTGCCAGCAGCCTCCTCCTCACGCAGGGCGGCTCTGGAAACACCATATATTTT.

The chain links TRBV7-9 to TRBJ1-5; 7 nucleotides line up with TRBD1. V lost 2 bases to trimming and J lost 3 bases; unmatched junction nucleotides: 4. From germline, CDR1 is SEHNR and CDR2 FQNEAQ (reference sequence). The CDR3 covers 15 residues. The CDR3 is CASSLTDRYNQPQHF. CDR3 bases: TGTGCCAGCAGCTTAACGGACAGGTACAATCAGCCCCAGCATTTT.

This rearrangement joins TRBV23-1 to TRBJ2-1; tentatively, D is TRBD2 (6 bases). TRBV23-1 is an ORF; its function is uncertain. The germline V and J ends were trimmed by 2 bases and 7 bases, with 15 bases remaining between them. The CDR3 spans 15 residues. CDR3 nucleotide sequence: TGCGCCAGCAGTCAAAAAGGGAGGCCGAGGAATGAGCAGTTCTTC. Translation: CASSQKGRPRNEQFF.

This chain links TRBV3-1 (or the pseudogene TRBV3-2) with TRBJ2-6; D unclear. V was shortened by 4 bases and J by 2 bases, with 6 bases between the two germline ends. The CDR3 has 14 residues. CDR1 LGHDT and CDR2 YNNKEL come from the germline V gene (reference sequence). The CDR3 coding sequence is TGTGCCAGCAGCCTTTCGGCTGGGGCCAACGTCCTGACTTTC. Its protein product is CASSLSAGANVLTF.

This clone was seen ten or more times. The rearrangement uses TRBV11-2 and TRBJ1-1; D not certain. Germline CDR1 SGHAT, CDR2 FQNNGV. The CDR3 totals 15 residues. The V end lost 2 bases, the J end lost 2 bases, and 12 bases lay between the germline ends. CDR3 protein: CASSLYRHPNTEAFF. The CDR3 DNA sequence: TGTGCCAGCAGCTTATACCGACACCCTAACACTGAAGCTTTCTTT.

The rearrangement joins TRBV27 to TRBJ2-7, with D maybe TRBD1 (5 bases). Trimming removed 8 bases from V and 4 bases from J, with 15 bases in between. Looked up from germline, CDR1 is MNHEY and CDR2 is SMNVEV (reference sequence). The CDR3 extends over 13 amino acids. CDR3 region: CASAVRVVYEQYF. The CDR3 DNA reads TGTGCCAGCGCGGTCAGGGTGGTTTACGAGCAGTACTTC.

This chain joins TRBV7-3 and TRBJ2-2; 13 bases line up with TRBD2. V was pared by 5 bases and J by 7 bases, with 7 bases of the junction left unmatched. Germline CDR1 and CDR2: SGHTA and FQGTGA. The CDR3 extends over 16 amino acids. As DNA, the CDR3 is TGTGCCAGCAGCGCCCTACTAGCGGGAGGGCACGGGGAGCTGTTTTTT. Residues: CASSALLAGGHGELFF.

CDR3 loop: CASSLNDRDTYEQYF. The CDR3 DNA reads TGTGCCAGCAGCTTAAATGACAGGGATACCTACGAGCAGTACTTC. This chain connects TRBV11-2 to TRBJ2-7; TRBD1 aligns across 7 bases. Germline lookup yields CDR1 SGHAT and CDR2 FQNNGV. CDR3 length: 15 amino acids. J gave up 2 bases and V 2 bases, and 6 bases lay outside the gene matches.

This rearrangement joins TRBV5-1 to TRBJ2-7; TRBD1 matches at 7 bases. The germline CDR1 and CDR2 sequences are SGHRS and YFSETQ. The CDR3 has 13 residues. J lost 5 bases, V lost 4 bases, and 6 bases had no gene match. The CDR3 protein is CASSVDRFHEQYF. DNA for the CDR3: TGCGCCAGCAGCGTGGACAGGTTCCACGAGCAGTACTTC.

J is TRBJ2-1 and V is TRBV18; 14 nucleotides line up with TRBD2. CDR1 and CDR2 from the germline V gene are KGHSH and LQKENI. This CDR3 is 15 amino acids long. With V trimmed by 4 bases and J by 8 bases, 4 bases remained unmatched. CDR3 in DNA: TGTGCCAGCTCACTCGGACTAGCGGGGGGCTATGAGCAGTTCTTC. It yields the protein CASSLGLAGGYEQFF.

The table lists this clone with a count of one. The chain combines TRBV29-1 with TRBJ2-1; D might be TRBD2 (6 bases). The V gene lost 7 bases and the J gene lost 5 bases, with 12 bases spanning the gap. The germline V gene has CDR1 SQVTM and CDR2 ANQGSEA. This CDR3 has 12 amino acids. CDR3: CSAREQDNEQFF. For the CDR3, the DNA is TGCAGCGCCCGGGAGCAGGACAATGAGCAGTTCTTC.

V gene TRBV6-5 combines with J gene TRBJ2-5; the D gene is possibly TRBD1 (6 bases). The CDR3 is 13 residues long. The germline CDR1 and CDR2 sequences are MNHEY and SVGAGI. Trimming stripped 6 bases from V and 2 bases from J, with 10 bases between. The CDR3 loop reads CASRRTAQETQYF. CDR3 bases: TGTGCCAGCAGACGGACAGCTCAAGAGACCCAGTACTTC.